This record covers a single TCR beta chain. Its antigen is currently not known. The record has no base qualities; no much larger clone is one base away. The sample originates from a study of blood T cell repertoires in COVID-19 (dated by TCRdb to 2020 to 2022). Context from the whole study: Samples from collaborators originated in the United States, Italy and Spain and spanned both the acute and convalescent phases of COVID-19. Where available, HLA class I and class II types were taken from metadata supplied by the sample provider and were not determined by assay-based typing. The material from the prospective study consisted of cDNA or gDNA derived from T cells, B-cell-depleted T cells, or PBMCs. The repertoires were released in a freely available public database meant as a resource for research on the immune response to SARS-CoV-2. Samples came from the ongoing ImmuneRACE study (first 160 participants) plus 1,254 subjects from 6 global collaborators. The sample metadata nearly always contained a de-identified subject ID, COVID-19 status, age in years and sex. The dataset comprised deeply sampled blood TCRbeta repertoires from subjects exposed to, actively infected with, or recovered from COVID-19.

TCRbeta CDR3 regions were amplified from genomic DNA by means of the immunoSEQ Assay, a bias-controlled multiplex PCR. The original methods were these. Nucleated cell counts per sample were estimated from amplification of reference gene primers within the assay. To quantify the absolute abundance of each unique TCRbeta CDR3 rearrangement, sequence reads were collapsed and filtered. For each sample, productive Simpson clonality was calculated as the square root of Simpson's diversity index across productive rearrangements. TCRdb obtained this table from immuneACCESS and retained in-frame rearrangements with V and J assigned. These tables miss some clones; where compared with another copy, unresolved V genes account for less than half of the shortfall, and the remainder is unexplained. D and trimming were read from the DNA, whereas the V and J calls and clone size are those reported in that table. The sample table contains approximately 260,000 clones; only one count was recorded for about 86% of them. Of the sample, roughly 3.1% falls within the top ten clones.

Paper-wide results and their limitations: The amount of clinical and demographic metadata varied by source and participant and was provided uncurated.

CDR1 and CDR2, per the germline V gene, are SNHLY and FYNNEI. V is trimmed back by 7 bases and J by 4 bases, and the junction contains 5 bases that no gene match accounts for. From the cysteine up to the phenylalanine, the CDR3 has a length of 14 residues. Only the CDR3 DNA stays, 42 bases, in frame from base 1. Participants in the prospective study were aged 18 to 89 years, lived in about two dozen United States geographic areas, and enrolled through a virtual design. In the prospective study, cohorts were assigned on the basis of participant-reported clinical history obtained from a screening survey and a study questionnaire. In the prospective study, whole blood, serum and a nasopharyngeal or oropharyngeal swab were collected from each participant by mobile phlebotomists. Participants in the prospective study had the option to provide additional blood draws and questionnaires over a roughly two-month period. Blood samples from the prospective study were shipped frozen or at room temperature prior to DNA extraction.

The sample was PBMCs or T cells enriched from blood (not recorded which). The TCR was taken from a woman aged 40 to 50 with acute COVID-19. The chain links TRBV2 with TRBJ2-5; 11 of the junction bases match TRBD2. CDR3 sequence: CASTGGLAGETQYF. The nucleotide sequence is given as TGTGCCAGCACCGGAGGACTAGCGGGAGAGACCCAGTACTTC.